The rows below give T cell receptor beta chains drawn from one sample of a study of control samples from healthy donors and cancer patients. The method was immunoSEQ multiplex PCR; TCRdb's version includes in-frame clones alone and lacks a portion of them. The sample shows some 410,000 clones, 80% to 95% of them seen only once. Sequencing input: PBMCs. Receptors were obtained from a middle-aged man with head and neck cancer. Each CDR3 is given with its conserved first and last residue.

J gene | V gene | CDR3 protein
TRBJ1-3 | TRBV19 | CAPWTKPEYSGNTIYF
TRBJ1-1 | TRBV11-1 | CASSLAAEAFF
TRBJ1-1 | TRBV28 | CASSTPGHLNTEAFF
TRBJ2-1 | TRBV3-1/TRBV3-2 | CASSQDSSSYNEQFF
TRBJ1-2 | TRBV28 | CASSSGAVGEGNYGYTF
TRBJ2-7 | TRBV24-1 | CATSKTGVNEQYF
TRBJ2-7 | TRBV10-2 | CASSANEQYF
TRBJ1-5 | TRBV4-3 | CASSQDVQFGTVYQPQHF
TRBJ2-5 | TRBV15 | CATSSVEGMKTQYF
TRBJ2-2 | TRBV11-3 | CASSLAGGDDTGELFF
TRBJ2-1 | TRBV3-1/TRBV3-2 | CASSPRGLQGVYEQFF
TRBJ2-1 | TRBV19 | CASNRGGGVSYNEQFF
TRBJ2-3 | TRBV5-1 | CASSPPVGGTDTQYF
TRBJ2-5 | TRBV7-9 | CASSLGDSAETQYF
TRBJ1-2 | TRBV24-1 | CATSEPLGGEYGYTF
TRBJ2-3 | TRBV4-1 | CASSQDLGGLVTDTQYF
TRBJ2-5 | TRBV9 | CASSPQVDWETQYF
TRBJ1-2 | TRBV5-5 | CASSLVRTGGGYGYTF
TRBJ2-7 | TRBV3-1/TRBV3-2 | CASSQGGGEQYF
TRBJ1-6 | TRBV30 | CAWSVFLPGNSSSYNSPLHF
TRBJ1-5 | TRBV10-3 | CAIRLGSNQPQHF
TRBJ2-2 | TRBV6-2/TRBV6-3 | CASSLAVKGELFF
TRBJ2-5 | TRBV18 | CASSDLRTGQETQYF
TRBJ1-6 | TRBV11-2 | CASSLGTGPNSPLHF
TRBJ2-7 | TRBV7-2 | CASRLAGAVDHEQYF
TRBJ2-7 | TRBV30 | CAWAGVDPYEQYF
TRBJ2-3 | TRBV9 | CASSTFPEGLTLTDTQYF
TRBJ2-1 | TRBV5-1 | CASSFGTPSYNEQFF
TRBJ2-1 | TRBV29-1 | CSVEHPLGVAGRNEQFF
TRBJ1-3 | TRBV11-2 | CASSGDGGNTIYF
TRBJ1-1 | TRBV7-2 | CASSYGTGVRTEAFF
TRBJ2-7 | TRBV11-2 | CASSLRRQGRPIYEQYF
TRBJ2-3 | TRBV6-5 | CASSRGRTDTQYF
TRBJ2-1 | TRBV10-1 | CASSESGGNEQFF
TRBJ2-2 | TRBV9 | CASSTGTGLPGELFF
TRBJ1-1 | TRBV6-5 | CATWYGRNTEAFF
TRBJ1-6 | TRBV4-2 | CASRRFPGTGDSPLHF
TRBJ2-1 | TRBV24-1 | CATSDFARGKSYNEQFF
TRBJ1-3 | TRBV4-3 | CASSQSDSVPSGNTIYF
TRBJ1-6 | TRBV27 | CASSFARLNSPLHF
TRBJ1-1 | TRBV5-1 | CASSESGRNTEAFF
TRBJ1-6 | TRBV7-2 | CASSLVERGVPLHF